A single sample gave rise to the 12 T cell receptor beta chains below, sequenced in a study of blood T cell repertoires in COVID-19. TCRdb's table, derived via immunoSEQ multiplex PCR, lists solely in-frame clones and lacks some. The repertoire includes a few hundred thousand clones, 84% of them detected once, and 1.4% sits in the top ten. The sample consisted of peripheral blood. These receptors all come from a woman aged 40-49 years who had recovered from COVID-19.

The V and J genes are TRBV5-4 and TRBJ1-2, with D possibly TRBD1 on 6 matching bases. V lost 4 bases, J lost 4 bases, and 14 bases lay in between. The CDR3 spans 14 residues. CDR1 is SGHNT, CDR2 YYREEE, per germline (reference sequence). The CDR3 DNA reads TGTGCCAGCAGCACAGAAACAGGGACCTATGGCTACACCTTC. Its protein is CASSTETGTYGYTF.

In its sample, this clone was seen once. For the CDR3, the DNA is TGTGCCAGCAGCGTAGGAGGTTCTCTCAAGTCACCCCTCCACTTT. The encoded protein is CASSVGGSLKSPLHF. The chain uses TRBV9 and TRBJ1-6; D remains ambiguous. This CDR3 contains 15 residues. V lost 0 bases, J lost 10 bases, and 14 bases lay in between. CDR1 SGDLS and CDR2 YYNGEE come from the germline V gene.

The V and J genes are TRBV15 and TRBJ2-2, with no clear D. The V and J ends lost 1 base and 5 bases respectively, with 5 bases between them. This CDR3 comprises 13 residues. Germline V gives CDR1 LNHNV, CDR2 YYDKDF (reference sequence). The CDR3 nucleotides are TGTGCCACCAGCAGAGGCTATACCGGGGAGCTGTTTTTT. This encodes CATSRGYTGELFF.

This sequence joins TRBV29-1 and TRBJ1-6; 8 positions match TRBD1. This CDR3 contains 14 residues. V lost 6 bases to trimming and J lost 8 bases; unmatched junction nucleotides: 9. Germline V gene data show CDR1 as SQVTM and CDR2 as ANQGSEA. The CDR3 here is CSVSTGTGDSPLHF. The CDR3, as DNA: TGCAGCGTGTCGACCGGGACAGGCGATTCACCCCTCCACTTT.

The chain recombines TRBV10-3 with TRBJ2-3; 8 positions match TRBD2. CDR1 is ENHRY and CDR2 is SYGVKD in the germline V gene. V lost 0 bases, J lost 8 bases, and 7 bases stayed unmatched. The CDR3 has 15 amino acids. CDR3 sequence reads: CAISESGGASGTQYF. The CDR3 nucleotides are TGTGCCATCAGTGAGTCCGGGGGGGCTAGCGGTACGCAGTATTTT.

CDR3 sequence: CASRSGGWSEQFF. Written as DNA, the CDR3 is TGTGCCAGCAGGAGCGGGGGTTGGTCTGAGCAGTTCTTC. The chain recombines TRBV2 with TRBJ2-1; 8 nucleotides line up with TRBD2. The CDR3 covers 13 residues. Germline V gene sequence: CDR1 SNHLY, CDR2 FYNNEI. The junction had 7 bases not matched to a gene; V was cut back by 6 bases and J by 9 bases. Drawing the rest from reference TRBV2 and TRBJ2-1, the complete variable domain is EPEVTQTPSHQVTQMGQEVILRCVPISNHLYFYWYRQILGQKVEFLVSFYNNEISEKSEIFDDQFSVERPDGSNFTLKIRSTKLEDSAMYFCASRSGGWSEQFFGPGTRLTVL.

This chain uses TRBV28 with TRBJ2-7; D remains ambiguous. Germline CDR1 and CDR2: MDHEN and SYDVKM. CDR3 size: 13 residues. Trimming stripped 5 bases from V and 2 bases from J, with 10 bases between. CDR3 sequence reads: CASSLIQPYEQYF. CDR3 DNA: TGTGCCAGCAGTCTCATACAACCCTACGAGCAGTACTTC.

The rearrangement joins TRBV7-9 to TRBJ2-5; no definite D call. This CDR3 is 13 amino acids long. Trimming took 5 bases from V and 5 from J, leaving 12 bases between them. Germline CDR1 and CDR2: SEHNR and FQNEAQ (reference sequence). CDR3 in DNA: TGTGCCAGCAGCCAGACTTTCGGGGAGACCCAGTACTTC. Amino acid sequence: CASSQTFGETQYF.

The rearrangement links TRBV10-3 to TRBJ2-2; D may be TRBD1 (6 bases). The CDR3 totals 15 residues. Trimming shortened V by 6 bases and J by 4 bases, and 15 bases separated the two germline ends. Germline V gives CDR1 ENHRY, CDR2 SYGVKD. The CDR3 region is CAISGTGIGTGELFF. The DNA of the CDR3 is TGTGCCATCAGCGGAACAGGGATTGGCACCGGGGAGCTGTTTTTT.

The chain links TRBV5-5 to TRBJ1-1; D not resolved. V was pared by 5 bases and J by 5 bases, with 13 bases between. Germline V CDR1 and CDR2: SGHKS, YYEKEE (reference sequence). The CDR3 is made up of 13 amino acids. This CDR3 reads CASRSVEGTEAFF. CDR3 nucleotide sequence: TGTGCCAGCAGGTCGGTGGAGGGAACTGAAGCTTTCTTT.

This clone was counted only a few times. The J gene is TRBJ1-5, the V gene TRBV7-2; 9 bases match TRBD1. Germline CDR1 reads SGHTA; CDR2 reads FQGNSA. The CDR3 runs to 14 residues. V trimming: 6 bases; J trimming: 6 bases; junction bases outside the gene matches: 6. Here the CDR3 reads CASRSTGGGQPQHF. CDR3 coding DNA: TGTGCCAGCAGGTCTACAGGGGGCGGTCAGCCCCAGCATTTT.

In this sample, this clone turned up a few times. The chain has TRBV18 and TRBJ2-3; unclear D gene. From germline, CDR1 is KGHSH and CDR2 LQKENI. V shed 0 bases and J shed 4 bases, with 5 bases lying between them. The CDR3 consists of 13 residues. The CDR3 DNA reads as TGTGCCAGCTCACCACCCAGTTCAGATACGCAGTATTTT. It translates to CASSPPSSDTQYF. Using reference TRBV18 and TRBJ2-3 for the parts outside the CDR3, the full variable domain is NAGVMQNPRHLVRRRGQEARLRCSPMKGHSHVYWYRQLPEEGLKFMVYLQKENIIDESGMPKERFSAEFPKEGPSILRIQQVVRGDSAAYFCASSPPSSDTQYFGPGTRLTVL.